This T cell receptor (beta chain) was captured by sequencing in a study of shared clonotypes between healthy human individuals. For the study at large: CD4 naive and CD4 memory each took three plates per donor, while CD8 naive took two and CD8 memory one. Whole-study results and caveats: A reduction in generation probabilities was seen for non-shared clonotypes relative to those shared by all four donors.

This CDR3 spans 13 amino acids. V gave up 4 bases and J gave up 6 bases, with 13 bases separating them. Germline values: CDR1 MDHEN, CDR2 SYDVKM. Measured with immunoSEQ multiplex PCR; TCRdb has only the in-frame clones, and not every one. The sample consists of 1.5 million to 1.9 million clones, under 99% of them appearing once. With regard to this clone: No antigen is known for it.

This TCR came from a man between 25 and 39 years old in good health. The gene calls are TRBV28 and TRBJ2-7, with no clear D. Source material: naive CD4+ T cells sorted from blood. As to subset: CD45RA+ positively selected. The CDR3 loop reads CASSSAYWREQYF. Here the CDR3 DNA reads TGTGCCAGCAGTTCCGCCTATTGGCGCGAGCAGTACTTC. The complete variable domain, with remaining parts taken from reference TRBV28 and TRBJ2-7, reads DVKVTQSSRYLVKRTGEKVFLECVQDMDHENMFWYRQDPGLGLRLIYFSYDVKMKEKGDIPEGYSVSREKKERFSLILESASTNQTSMYLCASSSAYWREQYFGPGTRLTVT.